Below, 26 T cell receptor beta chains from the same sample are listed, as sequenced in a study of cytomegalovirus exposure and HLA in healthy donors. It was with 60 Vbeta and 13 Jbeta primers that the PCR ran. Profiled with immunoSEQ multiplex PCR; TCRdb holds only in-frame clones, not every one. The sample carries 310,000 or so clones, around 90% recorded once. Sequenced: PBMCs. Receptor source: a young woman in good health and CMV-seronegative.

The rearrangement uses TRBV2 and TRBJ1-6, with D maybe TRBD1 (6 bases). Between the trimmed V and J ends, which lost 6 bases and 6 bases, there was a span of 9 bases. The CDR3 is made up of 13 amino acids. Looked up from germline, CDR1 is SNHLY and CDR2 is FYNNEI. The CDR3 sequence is CASRSTGNSPLHF. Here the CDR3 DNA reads TGTGCCAGCAGGTCGACAGGTAATTCACCCCTCCACTTT.

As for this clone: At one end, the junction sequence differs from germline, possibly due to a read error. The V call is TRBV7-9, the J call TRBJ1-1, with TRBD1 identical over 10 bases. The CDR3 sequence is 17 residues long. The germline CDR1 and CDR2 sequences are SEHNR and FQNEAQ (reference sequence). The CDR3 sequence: CSSSYDRGRRGNTEAFF. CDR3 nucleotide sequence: TGTTCCAGCAGCTACGACAGGGGGCGTAGGGGGAACACTGAAGCTTTCTTT.

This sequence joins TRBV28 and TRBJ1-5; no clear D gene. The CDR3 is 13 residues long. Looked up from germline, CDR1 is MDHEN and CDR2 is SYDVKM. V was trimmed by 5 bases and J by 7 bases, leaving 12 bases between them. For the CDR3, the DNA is TGTGCCAGCAGTCGAGTGTTGGAGCAGCCCCAGCATTTT. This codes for CASSRVLEQPQHF.

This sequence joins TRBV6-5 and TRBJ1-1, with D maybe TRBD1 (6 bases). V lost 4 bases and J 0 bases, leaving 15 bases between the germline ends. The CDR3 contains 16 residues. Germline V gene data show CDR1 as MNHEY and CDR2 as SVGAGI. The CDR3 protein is CASSLRQEYMNTEAFF. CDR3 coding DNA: TGTGCCAGCAGTTTAAGACAGGAATATATGAACACTGAAGCTTTCTTT.

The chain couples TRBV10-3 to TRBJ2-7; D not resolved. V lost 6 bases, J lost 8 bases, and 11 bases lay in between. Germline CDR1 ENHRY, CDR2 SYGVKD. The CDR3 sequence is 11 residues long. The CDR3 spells CAISNEPKQYF. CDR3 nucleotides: TGTGCCATCAGCAACGAGCCCAAGCAGTACTTC.

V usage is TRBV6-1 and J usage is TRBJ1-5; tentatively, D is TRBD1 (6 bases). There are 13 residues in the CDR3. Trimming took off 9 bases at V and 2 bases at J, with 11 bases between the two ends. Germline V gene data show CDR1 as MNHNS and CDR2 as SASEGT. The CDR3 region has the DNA TGTGCCAGTCAGGGGCAGGGCAATCAGCCCCAGCATTTT. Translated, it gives CASQGQGNQPQHF.

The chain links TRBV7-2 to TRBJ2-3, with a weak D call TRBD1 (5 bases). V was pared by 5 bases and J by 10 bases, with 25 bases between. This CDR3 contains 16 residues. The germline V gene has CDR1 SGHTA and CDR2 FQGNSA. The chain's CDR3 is CASSLRGTGEARSQYF. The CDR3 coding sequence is TGTGCCAGCAGCCTTAGGGGAACAGGAGAGGCTCGATCGCAGTATTTT.

The CDR3 here is CASSVAPGQGDEQYF. CDR3 nucleotides: TGTGCCAGCAGCGTAGCTCCGGGACAGGGGGACGAGCAGTACTTC. The chain carries TRBV9 and TRBJ2-7; TRBD1 matches 11 bases. J lost 5 bases, V lost 0 bases, and 4 bases had no gene match. CDR1 is SGDLS and CDR2 is YYNGEE in the germline V gene. The CDR3 is made up of 15 amino acids.

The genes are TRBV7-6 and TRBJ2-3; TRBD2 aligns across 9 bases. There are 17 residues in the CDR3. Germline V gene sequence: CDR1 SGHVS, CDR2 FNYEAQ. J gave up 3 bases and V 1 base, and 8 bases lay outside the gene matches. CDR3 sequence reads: CASSLVLGRGGTDTQYF. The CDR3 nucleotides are TGTGCCAGCAGCTTAGTTTTGGGGCGGGGGGGTACAGATACGCAGTATTTT. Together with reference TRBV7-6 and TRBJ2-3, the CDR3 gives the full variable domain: GAGVSQSPRYKVTKRGQDVALRCDPISGHVSLYWYRQALGQGPEFLTYFNYEAQQDKSGLPNDRFSAERPEGSISTLTIQRTEQRDSAMYRCASSLVLGRGGTDTQYFGPGTRLTVL.

The CDR3 nucleotides read TGTGCCAGCAGTGATCGACTAGCGGGGGCTACAGATACGCAGTATTTT. Residues: CASSDRLAGATDTQYF. The rearrangement joins TRBV2 to TRBJ2-3; 12 positions match TRBD2. The CDR3 covers 16 residues. Germline CDR1 reads SNHLY; CDR2 reads FYNNEI. Trimming removed 3 bases from V and 3 bases from J; junction bases left unmatched: 4.

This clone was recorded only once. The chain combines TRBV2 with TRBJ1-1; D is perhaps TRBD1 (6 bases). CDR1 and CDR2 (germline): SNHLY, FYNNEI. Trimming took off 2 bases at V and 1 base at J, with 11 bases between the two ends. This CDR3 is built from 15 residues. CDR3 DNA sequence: TGTGCCAGCAGTGAACAGGGGCCAAGGAACACTGAAGCTTTCTTT. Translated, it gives CASSEQGPRNTEAFF.

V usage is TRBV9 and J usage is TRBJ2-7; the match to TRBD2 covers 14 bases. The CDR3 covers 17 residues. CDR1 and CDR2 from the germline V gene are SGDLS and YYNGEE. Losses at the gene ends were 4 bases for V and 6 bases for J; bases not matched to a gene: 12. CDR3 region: CASSTLGLAGANSEQYF. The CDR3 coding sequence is TGTGCCAGCAGCACACTGGGACTAGCGGGGGCCAATAGCGAGCAGTACTTC. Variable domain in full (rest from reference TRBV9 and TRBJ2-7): DSGVTQTPKHLITATGQRVTLRCSPRSGDLSVYWYQQSLDQGLQFLIQYYNGEERAKGNILERFSAQQFPDLHSELNLSSLELGDSALYFCASSTLGLAGANSEQYFGPGTRLTVT.

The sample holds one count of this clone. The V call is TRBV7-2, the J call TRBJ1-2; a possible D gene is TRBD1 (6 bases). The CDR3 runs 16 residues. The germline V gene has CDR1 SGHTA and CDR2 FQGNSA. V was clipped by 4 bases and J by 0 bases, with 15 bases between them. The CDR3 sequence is CASSSLHDRTNYGYTF. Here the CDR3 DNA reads TGTGCCAGCAGCTCCCTCCACGACAGGACTAACTATGGCTACACCTTC.

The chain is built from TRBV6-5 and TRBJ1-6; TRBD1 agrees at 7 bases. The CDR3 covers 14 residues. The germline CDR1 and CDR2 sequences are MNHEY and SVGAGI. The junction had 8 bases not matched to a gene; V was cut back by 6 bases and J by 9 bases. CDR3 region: CASSPGGGSSPLHF. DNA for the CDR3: TGTGCCAGCAGCCCCGGAGGGGGCAGTTCACCCCTCCACTTT.

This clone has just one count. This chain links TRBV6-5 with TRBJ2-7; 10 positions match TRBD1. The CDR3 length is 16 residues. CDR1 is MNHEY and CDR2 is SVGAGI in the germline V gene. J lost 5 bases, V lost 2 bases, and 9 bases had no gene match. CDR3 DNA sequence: TGTGCCAGCAGTTACCGTGGGGACAGGGGATTACACGAGCAGTACTTC. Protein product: CASSYRGDRGLHEQYF.

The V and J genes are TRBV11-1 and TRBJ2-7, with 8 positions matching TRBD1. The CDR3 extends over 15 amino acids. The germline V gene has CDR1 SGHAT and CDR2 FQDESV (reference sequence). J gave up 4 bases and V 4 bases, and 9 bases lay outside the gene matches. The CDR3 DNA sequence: TGTGCCAGCAGCTCCCGACAGGGGTTAGAGTACGAGCAGTACTTC. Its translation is CASSSRQGLEYEQYF.

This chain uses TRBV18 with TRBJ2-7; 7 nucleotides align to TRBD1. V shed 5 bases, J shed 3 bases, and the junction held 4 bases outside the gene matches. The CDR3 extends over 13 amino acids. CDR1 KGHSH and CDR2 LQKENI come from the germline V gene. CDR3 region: CASSLGQFYEQYF. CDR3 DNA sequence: TGTGCCAGCTCATTGGGACAGTTCTACGAGCAGTACTTC. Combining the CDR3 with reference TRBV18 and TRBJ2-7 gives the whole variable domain NAGVMQNPRHLVRRRGQEARLRCSPMKGHSHVYWYRQLPEEGLKFMVYLQKENIIDESGMPKERFSAEFPKEGPSILRIQQVVRGDSAAYFCASSLGQFYEQYFGPGTRLTVT.

The CDR3 nucleotides are TGTGCCATCAGTGAATCAGGGCGTGCCTATGGCTACACCTTC. Its translation: CAISESGRAYGYTF. The chain is built from TRBV10-3 and TRBJ1-2; TRBD1 might be the D (5 bases). Germline V CDR1 and CDR2: ENHRY, SYGVKD. V shed 3 bases and J shed 4 bases, with 12 bases lying between them. The CDR3 has 14 amino acids.

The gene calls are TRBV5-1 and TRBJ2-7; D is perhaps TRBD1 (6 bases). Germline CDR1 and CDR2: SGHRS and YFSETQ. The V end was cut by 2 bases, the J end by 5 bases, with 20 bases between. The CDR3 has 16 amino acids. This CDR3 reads CASSLGSGVNSDEQYF. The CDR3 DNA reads TGCGCCAGCAGCTTAGGGTCAGGGGTCAACTCAGACGAGCAGTACTTC.

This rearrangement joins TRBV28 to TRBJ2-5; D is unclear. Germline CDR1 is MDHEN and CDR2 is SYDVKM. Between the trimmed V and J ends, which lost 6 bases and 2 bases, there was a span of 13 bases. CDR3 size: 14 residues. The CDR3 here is CASSSYSQQETQYF. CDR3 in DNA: TGTGCCAGCAGCTCATATAGTCAACAAGAGACCCAGTACTTC.

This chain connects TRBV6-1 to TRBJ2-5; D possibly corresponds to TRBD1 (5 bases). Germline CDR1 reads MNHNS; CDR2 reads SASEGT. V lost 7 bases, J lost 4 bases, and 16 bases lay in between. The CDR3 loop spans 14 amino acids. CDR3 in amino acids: CASKRQFGLETQYF. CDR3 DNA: TGTGCCAGCAAAAGACAGTTTGGCTTAGAGACCCAGTACTTC.

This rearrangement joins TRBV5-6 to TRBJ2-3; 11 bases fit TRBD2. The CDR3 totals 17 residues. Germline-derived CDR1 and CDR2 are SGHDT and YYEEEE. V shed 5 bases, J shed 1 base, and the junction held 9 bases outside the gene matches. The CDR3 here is CASSSSLAGDGTDTQYF. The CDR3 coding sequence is TGTGCCAGCAGTTCGTCACTAGCGGGGGATGGCACAGATACGCAGTATTTT.

CDR3 residues: CASSFSGTGVYEQYF. DNA for the CDR3: TGCGCCAGCAGCTTCTCCGGGACAGGGGTATACGAGCAGTACTTC. This chain joins TRBV5-1 and TRBJ2-7; 10 bases agree with TRBD1. V was clipped by 2 bases and J by 4 bases; unmatched bases: 6. This CDR3 is 15 amino acids long. Germline CDR1 is SGHRS and CDR2 is YFSETQ.

The CDR3 region has the DNA TGCAGCGTTGGGCTCCGACTAGCGGGGTGGCATACGCAGTATTTT. This translates into CSVGLRLAGWHTQYF. The V and J genes are TRBV29-1 and TRBJ2-3, with 11 bases lining up with TRBD2. Germline CDR1 reads SQVTM; CDR2 reads ANQGSEA. Unmatched junction bases numbered 10, after V lost 4 bases and J lost 7 bases. This CDR3 spans 15 amino acids.

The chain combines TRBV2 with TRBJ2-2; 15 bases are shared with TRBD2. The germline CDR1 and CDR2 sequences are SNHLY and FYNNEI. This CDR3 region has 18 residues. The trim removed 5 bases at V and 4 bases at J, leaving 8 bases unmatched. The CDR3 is CASSWTSGGADSTGELFF. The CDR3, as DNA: TGTGCCAGCAGTTGGACTAGCGGGGGGGCCGATAGCACCGGGGAGCTGTTTTTT.

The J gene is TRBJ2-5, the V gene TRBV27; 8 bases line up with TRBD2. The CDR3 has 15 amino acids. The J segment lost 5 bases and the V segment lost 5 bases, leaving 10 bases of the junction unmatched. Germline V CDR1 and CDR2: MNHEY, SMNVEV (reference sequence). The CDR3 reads CASSILQGGGETQYF. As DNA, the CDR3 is TGTGCCAGCAGTATCCTACAGGGCGGGGGGGAGACCCAGTACTTC.